A single sample is the source of the 30 T cell receptor beta chains below, sequenced in a study of identical twins. TCRdb used MiXCR to reprocess the 5' RACE reads, holding one entry per CDR3 protein. The table lists around 500,000 distinct CDR3 sequences, 12% to 15% of them singletons. This sample was also put to use in a study of yellow fever vaccine responses in identical twins.

The sequenced sample was CD4+ T cells sorted from blood. The origin of the receptors is a woman between 18 and 29 years old in good health.

This clonotype was seen only once. This chain links TRBV30 with TRBJ1-5, with a possible D match to TRBD1 (5 bases). The V gene's germline CDR1 is GTSNPN and CDR2 SVGIG (reference sequence). Trimming shortened V by 5 bases and J by 0 bases, and 11 bases separated the two germline ends. The CDR3 covers 14 residues. The CDR3 here is CAWGTAYSNQPQHF. The CDR3, as DNA: TGTGCCTGGGGGACGGCATATAGCAATCAGCCCCAGCATTTT.

This clonotype has only a few counts. The rearrangement uses TRBV20-1 and TRBJ2-2, with D unresolved. CDR3 length equals 12 residues. From germline, CDR1 is DFQATT and CDR2 SNEGSKA (reference sequence). Trimming stripped 0 bases from V and 11 bases from J, with 10 bases between. Here the CDR3 reads CSAREGRSELFF. CDR3 sequence (DNA): TGCAGTGCTAGAGAAGGACGCTCAGAGCTGTTTTTT.

V gene TRBV24-1 combines with J gene TRBJ2-4; 7 positions match TRBD1. The ends lost 2 bases at V and 4 bases at J; junction bases unmatched: 4. Germline V gives CDR1 KGHDR, CDR2 SFDVKD. The CDR3 runs to 15 residues. CDR3 residues: CATSDSTRGKNIQYF. The CDR3 DNA reads as TGTGCCACCAGTGATTCAACCAGGGGGAAAAACATTCAGTACTTC.

This clonotype came up a few times. The chain is built from TRBV20-1 and TRBJ1-1, with a weak D call TRBD1 (6 bases). Trimming took off 3 bases at V and 2 bases at J, with 7 bases between the two ends. Per the germline V gene, CDR1 is DFQATT and CDR2 is SNEGSKA (reference sequence). The CDR3 covers 12 residues. The CDR3 spells CSARDRNTEAFF. The CDR3 coding sequence is TGCAGTGCTAGGGACAGAAACACTGAAGCTTTCTTT.

The chain recombines TRBV18 with TRBJ2-3; 12 bases agree with TRBD2. Trimming at V came to 4 bases and at J to 2 bases, leaving 10 bases not matched to a gene. Looked up from germline, CDR1 is KGHSH and CDR2 is LQKENI. CDR3 length: 18 residues. Here the CDR3 reads CASSLIPGLAGVTDTQYF. The CDR3 DNA reads TGTGCCAGCTCACTTATACCGGGACTAGCGGGTGTCACAGATACGCAGTATTTT.

The chain uses TRBV20-1 and TRBJ2-5; TRBD2 matches at 9 bases. The V segment lost 1 base and the J segment 5 bases; nucleotides outside the gene matches: 14. Germline V gene sequence: CDR1 DFQATT, CDR2 SNEGSKA (reference sequence). The CDR3 length is 17 residues. The CDR3 region has the DNA TGCAGTGCTAGAGTGGTTAGCGGGAGTAGAATTAAGGAGACCCAGTACTTC. Amino acids: CSARVVSGSRIKETQYF.

The CDR3: CSAQRTGSNTGELFF. The CDR3 bases are TGCAGCGCCCAAAGGACAGGGTCGAACACCGGGGAGCTGTTTTTT. The chain joins TRBV29-1 to TRBJ2-2, with 8 bases identical to TRBD1. Losses at the gene ends were 7 bases for V and 0 bases for J; bases not matched to a gene: 7. The CDR3 length is 15 residues. Germline-derived CDR1 and CDR2 are SQVTM and ANQGSEA.

The sample holds a few counts of this clonotype. CDR3 nucleotide sequence: TGTGCCACCAGCAGAGTGACATTATCCTACGAGCAGTACTTC. The encoded protein is CATSRVTLSYEQYF. This sequence joins TRBV15 and TRBJ2-7; D is uncertain. The V gene lost 1 base and the J gene lost 1 base, with 8 bases spanning the gap. Germline V gene data show CDR1 as LNHNV and CDR2 as YYDKDF (reference sequence). This CDR3 comprises 14 residues. The complete variable domain, with remaining parts taken from reference TRBV15 and TRBJ2-7, reads DAMVIQNPRYQVTQFGKPVTLSCSQTLNHNVMYWYQQKSSQAPKLLFHYYDKDFNNEADTPDNFQSRRPNTSFCFLDIRSPGLGDTAMYLCATSRVTLSYEQYFGPGTRLTVT.

The V call is TRBV7-2, the J call TRBJ2-2; TRBD2 aligns across 7 bases. With 5 bases clipped from V and 7 bases from J, the junction kept 10 bases outside the gene matches. CDR1 SGHTA and CDR2 FQGNSA come from the germline V gene. This CDR3 contains 15 residues. The CDR3 bases are TGTGCCAGCAGCATCGGGCGGGGGATGGTCGGGGAGCTGTTTTTT. Its protein product is CASSIGRGMVGELFF.

The V and J genes are TRBV20-1 and TRBJ2-7; 8 bases agree with TRBD1. Germline V gene data show CDR1 as DFQATT and CDR2 as SNEGSKA (reference sequence). V lost 0 bases, J lost 0 bases, and 1 base stayed unmatched. This CDR3 spans 14 amino acids. The CDR3 here is CSARDTGGSYEQYF. The CDR3 nucleotides are TGCAGTGCTAGAGATACAGGGGGCTCCTACGAGCAGTACTTC.

This chain joins TRBV28 and TRBJ2-5; the D is unclear. V dropped 6 bases and J dropped 7 bases, with 9 bases sitting between them. The CDR3 is 11 amino acids. The germline V gene has CDR1 MDHEN and CDR2 SYDVKM. Written as DNA, the CDR3 is TGTGCCAGCAGCCCCTCTCTGACCCAGTACTTC. As protein: CASSPSLTQYF.

In this sample, this clonotype turned up a few times. The gene calls are TRBV5-1 and TRBJ2-7; perhaps TRBD1 as D (6 bases). The germline V gene has CDR1 SGHRS and CDR2 YFSETQ. This CDR3 contains 14 residues. The V end was cut by 4 bases, the J end by 1 base, with 12 bases between. The CDR3 loop is CASSTLQGSYEQYF. The CDR3 nucleotides read TGCGCCAGCAGCACCCTACAGGGTTCCTACGAGCAGTACTTC.

This clonotype was detected only a few times. This rearrangement joins TRBV4-2 to TRBJ2-5; 8 nucleotides match TRBD2. The CDR3 sequence is 15 residues long. The germline gives CDR1 LGHNA, CDR2 YNFKEQ. The V gene end was trimmed by 2 bases and the J gene end by 4 bases; junction bases not matched to a gene: 6. CDR3: CASSQRAGAGETQYF. CDR3 nucleotides: TGTGCCAGCAGCCAAAGAGCGGGGGCGGGAGAGACCCAGTACTTC.

In this sample, this clonotype turned up many times. The chain uses TRBV12-5 and TRBJ2-1; TRBD1 aligns across 11 bases. Trimming at V came to 6 bases and at J to 9 bases, leaving 10 bases not matched to a gene. CDR3 size: 15 residues. Germline values: CDR1 LGHNT, CDR2 FRNRAP. CDR3 in amino acids: CASGPGQGALAEQFF. The CDR3 region has the DNA TGTGCTAGTGGACCCGGACAGGGGGCGCTTGCTGAGCAGTTCTTC.

This chain joins TRBV12-3 or TRBV12-4 and TRBJ2-5; tentative D call: TRBD2 (5 bases). This CDR3 has 15 amino acids. The ends were cut back, 5 bases at V and 2 bases at J, with 15 bases in the middle. CDR3 protein: CASSPTSRGQETQYF. The CDR3 nucleotides are TGTGCCAGCAGTCCAACATCCCGGGGACAAGAGACCCAGTACTTC.

This clonotype has just a few counts. The J gene is TRBJ2-7, the V gene TRBV20-1, with 10 bases lining up with TRBD2. Germline CDR1 DFQATT, CDR2 SNEGSKA (reference sequence). The CDR3 has 16 amino acids. J was trimmed by 0 bases and V by 4 bases; bases with no gene match: 9. The CDR3 here is CSAITRLAGLSYEQYF. CDR3 in DNA: TGCAGTGCTATAACTAGACTAGCGGGCCTCTCCTACGAGCAGTACTTC.

V gene TRBV10-3 combines with J gene TRBJ2-1; the match to TRBD1 covers 8 bases. Per germline, CDR1 ENHRY and CDR2 SYGVKD. V lost 6 bases, J lost 5 bases, and 9 bases stayed unmatched. CDR3 length: 15 amino acids. CDR3 region: CAIRGTGSRDNEQFF. The CDR3 DNA follows: TGTGCCATCAGGGGGACAGGCTCTAGGGACAATGAGCAGTTCTTC.

This clonotype was detected only a few times. The chain links TRBV27 to TRBJ2-2; D not certain. The CDR3 totals 15 residues. V was pared by 5 bases and J by 3 bases, with 13 bases between. Germline lookup yields CDR1 MNHEY and CDR2 SMNVEV (reference sequence). CDR3 residues: CASSASWADTGELFF. Here the CDR3 DNA reads TGTGCCAGCAGTGCCTCCTGGGCGGACACCGGGGAGCTGTTTTTT.

This chain connects TRBV29-1 to TRBJ2-7, with 9 nucleotides matching TRBD1. CDR1 is SQVTM, CDR2 ANQGSEA, per germline. This CDR3 is 19 amino acids long. The V segment lost 3 bases and the J segment 3 bases; nucleotides outside the gene matches: 21. DNA of the CDR3: TGCAGCGTTGACGCAAAGTTTGGGGGGCGGACAGGGGCATTCTACGAGCAGTACTTC. Encoded protein: CSVDAKFGGRTGAFYEQYF.

This chain uses TRBV20-1 with TRBJ2-7; the match to TRBD1 covers 9 bases. Germline V gene data show CDR1 as DFQATT and CDR2 as SNEGSKA (reference sequence). The V segment lost 4 bases and the J segment 4 bases; nucleotides outside the gene matches: 17. This CDR3 spans 17 amino acids. The CDR3 DNA sequence: TGCAGTGCTACGTCGGACAGGGGTAAAGTCGGGACTTACGAGCAGTACTTC. Encoded protein: CSATSDRGKVGTYEQYF.

J is TRBJ2-2 and V is TRBV20-1; 12 nucleotides line up with TRBD2. V gave up 5 bases and J gave up 1 base; unmatched junction bases: 14. The CDR3 is 19 residues long. The germline CDR1 and CDR2 sequences are DFQATT and SNEGSKA (reference sequence). The CDR3 loop is CSASTRNPGLAGNTGELFF. CDR3 in DNA: TGCAGTGCTTCAACTAGGAACCCGGGACTAGCGGGGAACACCGGGGAGCTGTTTTTT.

This clonotype was counted between two and nine times. This chain uses TRBV5-1 with TRBJ2-2; no clear D gene. Germline CDR1 reads SGHRS; CDR2 reads YFSETQ. There are 17 residues in the CDR3. V was cut by 0 bases and J by 2 bases, with 14 bases left in between. For the CDR3, the DNA is TGCGCCAGCAGCTTGGCCGGAAGAAGTAAAAACACCGGGGAGCTGTTTTTT. This encodes CASSLAGRSKNTGELFF.

This clonotype was counted between two and nine times. The chain employs TRBV7-3 and TRBJ2-2; perhaps TRBD1 as D (6 bases). V lost 2 bases and J lost 7, with 11 bases in between. Germline-derived CDR1 and CDR2 are SGHTA and FQGTGA. The CDR3 is 14 residues long. In DNA, the CDR3 is TGTGCCAGCAGCTTATCTCGACAGGTCGGGGAGCTGTTTTTT. Protein product: CASSLSRQVGELFF.

This clonotype was picked up a small number of times. The CDR3 region is CASSSSQLVTGMLAKNIQYF. Here the CDR3 DNA reads TGTGCCAGCAGTTCCTCACAATTAGTGACAGGGATGCTAGCCAAAAACATTCAGTACTTC. The chain uses TRBV12-3 or TRBV12-4 and TRBJ2-4; 7 bases are a match to TRBD1. Trimming at V came to 4 bases and at J to 0 bases, leaving 18 bases not matched to a gene. CDR3 length equals 20 residues.

This clonotype was detected many times. The chain combines TRBV4-1 with TRBJ2-5, with D perhaps matching TRBD1 or TRBD2 (5 bases each). CDR1 and CDR2 from the germline V gene are MGHRA and YSYEKL. This CDR3 is 16 amino acids long. The V and J ends lost 1 base and 1 base respectively, with 13 bases between them. The CDR3 DNA is TGCGCCAGCAGCCAAGGGTCGGGGCGGAGCCAAGAGACCCAGTACTTC. It specifies CASSQGSGRSQETQYF.

This clonotype has just a few counts. The DNA of the CDR3 is TGCAGTGCTATATACGTGGGTACCGGGGAGCTGTTTTTT. Its translation: CSAIYVGTGELFF. The chain employs TRBV20-1 and TRBJ2-2; D not certain. Per the germline V gene, CDR1 is DFQATT and CDR2 is SNEGSKA (reference sequence). The CDR3 extends over 13 amino acids. V gave up 4 bases and J gave up 5 bases, with 11 bases separating them.

This clonotype occurred a few times. V and J are TRBV4-1 and TRBJ2-1, with TRBD1 identical over 7 bases. Germline V gives CDR1 MGHRA, CDR2 YSYEKL. The V gene end was trimmed by 2 bases and the J gene end by 14 bases; junction bases not matched to a gene: 15. CDR3 length: 15 residues. Here the CDR3 reads CASSQSNSIRDREFF. CDR3 coding DNA: TGCGCCAGCAGCCAATCGAATAGTATCCGGGACAGAGAGTTCTTC.

The chain has TRBV7-8 and TRBJ2-5; no reliable D call. Deletions cut 1 base from V and 1 base from J, with 10 bases between. Germline V gene data show CDR1 as SGHVS and CDR2 as FQNEAQ. The CDR3 totals 15 residues. The CDR3 reads CASSLEYIAQETQYF. CDR3 in DNA: TGTGCCAGCAGCTTAGAATATATTGCCCAAGAGACCCAGTACTTC.

This clonotype was seen a handful of times. This chain uses TRBV24-1 with TRBJ2-1; 12 nucleotides align to TRBD2. V lost 7 bases, J lost 5 bases, and 5 bases stayed unmatched. Germline-derived CDR1 and CDR2 are KGHDR and SFDVKD. This CDR3 spans 15 amino acids. The CDR3 nucleotides read TGTGCCACCAGATCTAGCGGGAGGGACAACAATGAGCAGTTCTTC. Translating it yields CATRSSGRDNNEQFF.

This clonotype was counted only a few times. J is TRBJ2-7 and V is TRBV29-1; 7 positions match TRBD1. Germline assignment: CDR1 SQVTM and CDR2 ANQGSEA. V lost 6 bases and J lost 3; bases outside the gene matches: 11. The CDR3 extends over 14 amino acids. The CDR3 coding sequence is TGCAGCGTGAAACCGGGACAGAAGCTCTACGAGCAGTACTTC. Protein: CSVKPGQKLYEQYF.